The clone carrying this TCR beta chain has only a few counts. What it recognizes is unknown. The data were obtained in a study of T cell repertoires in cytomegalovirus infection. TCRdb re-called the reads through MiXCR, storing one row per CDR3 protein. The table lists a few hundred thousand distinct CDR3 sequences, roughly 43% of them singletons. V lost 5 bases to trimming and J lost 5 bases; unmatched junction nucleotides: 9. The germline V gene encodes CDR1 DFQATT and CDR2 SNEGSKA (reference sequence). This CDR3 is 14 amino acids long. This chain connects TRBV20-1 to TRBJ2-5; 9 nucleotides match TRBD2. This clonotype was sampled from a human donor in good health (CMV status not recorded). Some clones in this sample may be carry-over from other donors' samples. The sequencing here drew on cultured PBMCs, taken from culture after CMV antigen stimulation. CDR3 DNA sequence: TGCAGTGCTCCCCCAGCGGGGGGCGTGGAGACCCAGTACTTC. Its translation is CSAPPAGGVETQYF.